The entry that follows covers one T cell receptor (beta chain) sequence. As originally analysed: Estimation of nucleated cell counts was performed using reference gene primer amplification. Assay used: immunoSEQ multiplex PCR; TCRdb lists only in-frame clones, some missing. Clonal size and the V and J genes are those of that table, whereas D and trimming came from the DNA. There are about 130,000 clones in the sample; about 85% occur only once, and around 5% lies in the top ten. This sample stems from a study of blood T cell repertoires in COVID-19. The CDR3 totals 14 residues. V was clipped by 3 bases and J by 8 bases, with 14 bases between them. CDR1 KGHSH and CDR2 LQKENI come from the germline V gene.

Material for sequencing was peripheral blood. This sequence was found in a woman between 70 and 85 years old with COVID-19, enrolled during active disease. This chain links TRBV18 with TRBJ1-5; TRBD1 might be the D (5 bases). In DNA, the CDR3 is TGTGCCAGCTCACCCATGGGGCCTCCTGAGCCCCAGCATTTT. It codes for CASSPMGPPEPQHF. The full variable domain, rest sourced from reference TRBV18 and TRBJ1-5, is NAGVMQNPRHLVRRRGQEARLRCSPMKGHSHVYWYRQLPEEGLKFMVYLQKENIIDESGMPKERFSAEFPKEGPSILRIQQVVRGDSAAYFCASSPMGPPEPQHFGDGTRLSIL.